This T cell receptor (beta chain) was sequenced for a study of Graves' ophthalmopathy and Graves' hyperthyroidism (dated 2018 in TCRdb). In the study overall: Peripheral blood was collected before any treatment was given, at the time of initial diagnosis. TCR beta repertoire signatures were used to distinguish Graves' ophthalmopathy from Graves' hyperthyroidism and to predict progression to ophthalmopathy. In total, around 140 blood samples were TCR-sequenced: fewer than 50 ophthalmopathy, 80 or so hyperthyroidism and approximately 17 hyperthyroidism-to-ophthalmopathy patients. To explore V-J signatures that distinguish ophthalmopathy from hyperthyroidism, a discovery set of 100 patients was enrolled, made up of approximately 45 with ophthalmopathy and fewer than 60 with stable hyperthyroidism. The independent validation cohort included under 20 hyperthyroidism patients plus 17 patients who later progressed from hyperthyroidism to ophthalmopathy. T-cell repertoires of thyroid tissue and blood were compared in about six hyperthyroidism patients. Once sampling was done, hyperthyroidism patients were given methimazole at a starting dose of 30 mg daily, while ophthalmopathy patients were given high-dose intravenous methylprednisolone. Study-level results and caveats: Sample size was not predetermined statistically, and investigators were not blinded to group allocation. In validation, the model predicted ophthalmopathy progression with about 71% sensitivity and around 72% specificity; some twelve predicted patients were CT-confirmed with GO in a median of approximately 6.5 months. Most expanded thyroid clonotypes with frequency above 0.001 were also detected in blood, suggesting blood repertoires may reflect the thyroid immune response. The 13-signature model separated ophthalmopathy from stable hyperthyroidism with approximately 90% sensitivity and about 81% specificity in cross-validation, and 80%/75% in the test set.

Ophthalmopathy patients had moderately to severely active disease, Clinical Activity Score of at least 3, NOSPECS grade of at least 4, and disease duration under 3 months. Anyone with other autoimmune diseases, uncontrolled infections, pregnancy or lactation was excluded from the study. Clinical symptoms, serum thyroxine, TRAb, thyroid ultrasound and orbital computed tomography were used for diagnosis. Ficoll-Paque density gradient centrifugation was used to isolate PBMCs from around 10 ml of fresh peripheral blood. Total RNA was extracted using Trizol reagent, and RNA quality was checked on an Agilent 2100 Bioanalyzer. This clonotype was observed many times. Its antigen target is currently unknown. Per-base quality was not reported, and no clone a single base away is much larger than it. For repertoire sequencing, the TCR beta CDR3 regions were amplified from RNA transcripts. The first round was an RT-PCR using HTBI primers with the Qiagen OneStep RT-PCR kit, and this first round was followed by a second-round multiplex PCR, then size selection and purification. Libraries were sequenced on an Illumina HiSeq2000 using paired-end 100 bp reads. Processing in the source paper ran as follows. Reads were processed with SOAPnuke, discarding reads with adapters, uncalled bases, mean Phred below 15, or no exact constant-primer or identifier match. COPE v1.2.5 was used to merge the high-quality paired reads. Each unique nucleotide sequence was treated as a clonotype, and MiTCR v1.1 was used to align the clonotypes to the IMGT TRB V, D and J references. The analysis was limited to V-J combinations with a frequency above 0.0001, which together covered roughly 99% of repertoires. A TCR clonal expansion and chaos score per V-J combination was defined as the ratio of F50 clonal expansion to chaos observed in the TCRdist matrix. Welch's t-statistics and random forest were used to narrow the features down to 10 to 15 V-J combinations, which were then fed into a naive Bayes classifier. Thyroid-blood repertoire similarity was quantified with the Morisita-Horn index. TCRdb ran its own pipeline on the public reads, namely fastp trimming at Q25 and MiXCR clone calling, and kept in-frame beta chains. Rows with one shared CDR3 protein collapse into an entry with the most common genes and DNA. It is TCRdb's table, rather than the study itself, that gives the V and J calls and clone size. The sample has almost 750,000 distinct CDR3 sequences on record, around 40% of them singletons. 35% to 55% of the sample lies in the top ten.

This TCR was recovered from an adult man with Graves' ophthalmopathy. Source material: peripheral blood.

The CDR3 protein is CSGMGLGEGYTF. The sequenced DNA: TGCAGTGGTATGGGTCTCGGCGAGGGCTACACCTTC. This receptor chain uses TRBV20-1 and TRBJ1-2, with no confidently assigned D gene. CDR1 and CDR2 were assigned from the germline V gene (reference sequence) as DFQATT and SNEGSKA. Relative to germline, V is 7 bases shorter and J is 8 bases shorter, with 17 bases between their ends. The CDR3 holds 12 amino acids from the cysteine to the phenylalanine. Only the CDR3 region is kept as DNA, spanning 36 bases read in frame from base 1.